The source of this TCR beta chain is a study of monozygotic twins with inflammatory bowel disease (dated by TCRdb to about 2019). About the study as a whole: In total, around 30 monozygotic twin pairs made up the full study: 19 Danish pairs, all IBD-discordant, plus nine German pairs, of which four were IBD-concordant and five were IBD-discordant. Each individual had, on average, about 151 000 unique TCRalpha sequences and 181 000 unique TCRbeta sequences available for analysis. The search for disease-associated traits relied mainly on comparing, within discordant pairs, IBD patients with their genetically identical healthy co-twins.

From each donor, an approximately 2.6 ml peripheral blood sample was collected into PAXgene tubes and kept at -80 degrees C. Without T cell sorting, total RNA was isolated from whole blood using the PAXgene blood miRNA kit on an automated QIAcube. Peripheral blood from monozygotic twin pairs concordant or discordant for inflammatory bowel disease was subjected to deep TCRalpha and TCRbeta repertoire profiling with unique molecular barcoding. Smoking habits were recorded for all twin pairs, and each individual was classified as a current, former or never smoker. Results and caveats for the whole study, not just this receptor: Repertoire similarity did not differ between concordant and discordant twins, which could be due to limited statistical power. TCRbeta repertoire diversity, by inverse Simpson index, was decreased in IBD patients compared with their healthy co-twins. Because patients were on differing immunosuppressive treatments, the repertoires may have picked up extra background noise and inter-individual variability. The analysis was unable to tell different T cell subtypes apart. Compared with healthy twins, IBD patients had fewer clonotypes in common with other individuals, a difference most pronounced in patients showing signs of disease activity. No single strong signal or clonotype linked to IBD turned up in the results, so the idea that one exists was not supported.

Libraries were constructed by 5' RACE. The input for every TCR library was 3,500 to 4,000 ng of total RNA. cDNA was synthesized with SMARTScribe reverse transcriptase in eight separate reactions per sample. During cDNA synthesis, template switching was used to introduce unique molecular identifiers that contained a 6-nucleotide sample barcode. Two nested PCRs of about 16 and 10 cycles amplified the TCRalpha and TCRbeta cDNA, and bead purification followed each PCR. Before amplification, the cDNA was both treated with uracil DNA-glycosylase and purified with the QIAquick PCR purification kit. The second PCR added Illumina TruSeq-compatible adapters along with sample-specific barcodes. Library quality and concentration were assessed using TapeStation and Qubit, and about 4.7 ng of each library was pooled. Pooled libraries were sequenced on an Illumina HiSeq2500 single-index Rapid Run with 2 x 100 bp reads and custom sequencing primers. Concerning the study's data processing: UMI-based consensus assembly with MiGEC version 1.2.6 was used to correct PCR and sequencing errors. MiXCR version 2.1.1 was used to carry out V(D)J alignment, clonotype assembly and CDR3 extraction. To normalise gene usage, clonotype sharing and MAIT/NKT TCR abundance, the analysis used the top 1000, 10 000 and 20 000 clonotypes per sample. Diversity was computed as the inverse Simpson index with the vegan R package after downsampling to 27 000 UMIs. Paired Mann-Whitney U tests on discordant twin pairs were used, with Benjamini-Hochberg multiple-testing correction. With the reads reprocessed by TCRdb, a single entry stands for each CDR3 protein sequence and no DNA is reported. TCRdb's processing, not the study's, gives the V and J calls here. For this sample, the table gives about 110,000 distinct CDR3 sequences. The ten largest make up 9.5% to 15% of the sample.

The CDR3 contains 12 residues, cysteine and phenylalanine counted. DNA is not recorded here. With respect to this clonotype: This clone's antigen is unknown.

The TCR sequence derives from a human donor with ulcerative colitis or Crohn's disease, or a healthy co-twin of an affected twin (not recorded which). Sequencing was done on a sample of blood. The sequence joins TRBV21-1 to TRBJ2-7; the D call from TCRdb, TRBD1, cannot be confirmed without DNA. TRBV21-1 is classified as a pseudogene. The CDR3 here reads CASSLRIGEQYF.